These T cell receptor beta chains were read from a single sample in a study of T-cell reconstitution after alpha-beta-depleted transplantation in children. TCRdb ran MiXCR on the PCR reads and lists one entry per CDR3 protein. The repertoire holds roughly 590,000 distinct CDR3 sequences, with 16% as singletons. The sample consisted of PBMCs from the stem cell graft donor, taken from the stem cell graft. Source of these receptors: a human donor who donated a stem cell graft to a child with acute myeloid leukemia. The CDR3 runs from the conserved cysteine through the conserved F or W. D genes are given only for firm matches. Size tells how often a clone was seen (once, few, many) or the class of an expanded clone, and some rows leave it out.

>.|TRBV9|TRBJ2-5|.
CASSEGPYQETQYF
TGTGCCAGCAGCGAGGGGCCGTACCAAGAGACCCAGTACTTC
>few|TRBV5-1|TRBJ1-1|.
CASSMTGYDTEAFF
TGCGCCAGCAGCATGACAGGCTACGACACTGAAGCTTTCTTT
>few|TRBV12-3/TRBV12-4|TRBJ2-3|.
CASSLSSHTGF
TGTGCCAGCAGTTTGTCTAGCCATACCGGCTTT
>.|TRBV5-1|TRBJ2-3|TRBD1
CASSQRQGGDTQYF
TGCGCCAGCAGCCAACGACAGGGCGGGGATACGCAGTATTTT
>many|TRBV15|TRBJ2-1|.
CATGAHNEQFF
TGTGCCACCGGGGCCCACAATGAGCAGTTCTTC
>many|TRBV29-1|TRBJ1-1|.
CSFQGVGTEAFF
TGCAGCTTTCAGGGAGTAGGGACTGAAGCTTTCTTT
>many|TRBV9|TRBJ2-6|TRBD1
CASSASRTGSNVLTF
TGTGCCAGCAGCGCCAGTCGGACAGGTAGCAACGTCCTGACTTTC
>few|TRBV7-2|TRBJ1-2|TRBD1
CASSSSQGASGYTF
TGTGCCAGCAGCTCTTCACAGGGGGCGTCCGGCTACACCTTC
>.|TRBV12-3/TRBV12-4|TRBJ1-4|.
CASSFGDMVTNEKLFF
TGTGCCAGCAGTTTTGGGGATATGGTAACTAATGAAAAACTGTTTTTT
>few|TRBV11-3|TRBJ2-7|.
CASSSTGTNYEQYF
TGTGCCAGCAGCTCTACCGGGACAAACTACGAGCAGTACTTC
>.|TRBV7-9|TRBJ1-2|TRBD1
CASSRDSVYGYTF
TGTGCCAGCAGCCGGGACAGTGTCTATGGCTACACCTTC
>.|TRBV20-1|TRBJ1-1|.
CSARSEFFEAFF
TGCAGTGCTAGATCCGAATTCTTTGAAGCTTTCTTT
>many|TRBV6-5|TRBJ2-5|.
CASSYLAAGFTGETQYF
TGTGCCAGCAGTTACCTCGCGGCGGGGTTCACGGGAGAGACCCAGTACTTC
>.|TRBV28|TRBJ1-5|.
CASRTEQYNQPQHF
TGTGCCAGCAGAACGGAACAGTACAATCAGCCCCAGCATTTT